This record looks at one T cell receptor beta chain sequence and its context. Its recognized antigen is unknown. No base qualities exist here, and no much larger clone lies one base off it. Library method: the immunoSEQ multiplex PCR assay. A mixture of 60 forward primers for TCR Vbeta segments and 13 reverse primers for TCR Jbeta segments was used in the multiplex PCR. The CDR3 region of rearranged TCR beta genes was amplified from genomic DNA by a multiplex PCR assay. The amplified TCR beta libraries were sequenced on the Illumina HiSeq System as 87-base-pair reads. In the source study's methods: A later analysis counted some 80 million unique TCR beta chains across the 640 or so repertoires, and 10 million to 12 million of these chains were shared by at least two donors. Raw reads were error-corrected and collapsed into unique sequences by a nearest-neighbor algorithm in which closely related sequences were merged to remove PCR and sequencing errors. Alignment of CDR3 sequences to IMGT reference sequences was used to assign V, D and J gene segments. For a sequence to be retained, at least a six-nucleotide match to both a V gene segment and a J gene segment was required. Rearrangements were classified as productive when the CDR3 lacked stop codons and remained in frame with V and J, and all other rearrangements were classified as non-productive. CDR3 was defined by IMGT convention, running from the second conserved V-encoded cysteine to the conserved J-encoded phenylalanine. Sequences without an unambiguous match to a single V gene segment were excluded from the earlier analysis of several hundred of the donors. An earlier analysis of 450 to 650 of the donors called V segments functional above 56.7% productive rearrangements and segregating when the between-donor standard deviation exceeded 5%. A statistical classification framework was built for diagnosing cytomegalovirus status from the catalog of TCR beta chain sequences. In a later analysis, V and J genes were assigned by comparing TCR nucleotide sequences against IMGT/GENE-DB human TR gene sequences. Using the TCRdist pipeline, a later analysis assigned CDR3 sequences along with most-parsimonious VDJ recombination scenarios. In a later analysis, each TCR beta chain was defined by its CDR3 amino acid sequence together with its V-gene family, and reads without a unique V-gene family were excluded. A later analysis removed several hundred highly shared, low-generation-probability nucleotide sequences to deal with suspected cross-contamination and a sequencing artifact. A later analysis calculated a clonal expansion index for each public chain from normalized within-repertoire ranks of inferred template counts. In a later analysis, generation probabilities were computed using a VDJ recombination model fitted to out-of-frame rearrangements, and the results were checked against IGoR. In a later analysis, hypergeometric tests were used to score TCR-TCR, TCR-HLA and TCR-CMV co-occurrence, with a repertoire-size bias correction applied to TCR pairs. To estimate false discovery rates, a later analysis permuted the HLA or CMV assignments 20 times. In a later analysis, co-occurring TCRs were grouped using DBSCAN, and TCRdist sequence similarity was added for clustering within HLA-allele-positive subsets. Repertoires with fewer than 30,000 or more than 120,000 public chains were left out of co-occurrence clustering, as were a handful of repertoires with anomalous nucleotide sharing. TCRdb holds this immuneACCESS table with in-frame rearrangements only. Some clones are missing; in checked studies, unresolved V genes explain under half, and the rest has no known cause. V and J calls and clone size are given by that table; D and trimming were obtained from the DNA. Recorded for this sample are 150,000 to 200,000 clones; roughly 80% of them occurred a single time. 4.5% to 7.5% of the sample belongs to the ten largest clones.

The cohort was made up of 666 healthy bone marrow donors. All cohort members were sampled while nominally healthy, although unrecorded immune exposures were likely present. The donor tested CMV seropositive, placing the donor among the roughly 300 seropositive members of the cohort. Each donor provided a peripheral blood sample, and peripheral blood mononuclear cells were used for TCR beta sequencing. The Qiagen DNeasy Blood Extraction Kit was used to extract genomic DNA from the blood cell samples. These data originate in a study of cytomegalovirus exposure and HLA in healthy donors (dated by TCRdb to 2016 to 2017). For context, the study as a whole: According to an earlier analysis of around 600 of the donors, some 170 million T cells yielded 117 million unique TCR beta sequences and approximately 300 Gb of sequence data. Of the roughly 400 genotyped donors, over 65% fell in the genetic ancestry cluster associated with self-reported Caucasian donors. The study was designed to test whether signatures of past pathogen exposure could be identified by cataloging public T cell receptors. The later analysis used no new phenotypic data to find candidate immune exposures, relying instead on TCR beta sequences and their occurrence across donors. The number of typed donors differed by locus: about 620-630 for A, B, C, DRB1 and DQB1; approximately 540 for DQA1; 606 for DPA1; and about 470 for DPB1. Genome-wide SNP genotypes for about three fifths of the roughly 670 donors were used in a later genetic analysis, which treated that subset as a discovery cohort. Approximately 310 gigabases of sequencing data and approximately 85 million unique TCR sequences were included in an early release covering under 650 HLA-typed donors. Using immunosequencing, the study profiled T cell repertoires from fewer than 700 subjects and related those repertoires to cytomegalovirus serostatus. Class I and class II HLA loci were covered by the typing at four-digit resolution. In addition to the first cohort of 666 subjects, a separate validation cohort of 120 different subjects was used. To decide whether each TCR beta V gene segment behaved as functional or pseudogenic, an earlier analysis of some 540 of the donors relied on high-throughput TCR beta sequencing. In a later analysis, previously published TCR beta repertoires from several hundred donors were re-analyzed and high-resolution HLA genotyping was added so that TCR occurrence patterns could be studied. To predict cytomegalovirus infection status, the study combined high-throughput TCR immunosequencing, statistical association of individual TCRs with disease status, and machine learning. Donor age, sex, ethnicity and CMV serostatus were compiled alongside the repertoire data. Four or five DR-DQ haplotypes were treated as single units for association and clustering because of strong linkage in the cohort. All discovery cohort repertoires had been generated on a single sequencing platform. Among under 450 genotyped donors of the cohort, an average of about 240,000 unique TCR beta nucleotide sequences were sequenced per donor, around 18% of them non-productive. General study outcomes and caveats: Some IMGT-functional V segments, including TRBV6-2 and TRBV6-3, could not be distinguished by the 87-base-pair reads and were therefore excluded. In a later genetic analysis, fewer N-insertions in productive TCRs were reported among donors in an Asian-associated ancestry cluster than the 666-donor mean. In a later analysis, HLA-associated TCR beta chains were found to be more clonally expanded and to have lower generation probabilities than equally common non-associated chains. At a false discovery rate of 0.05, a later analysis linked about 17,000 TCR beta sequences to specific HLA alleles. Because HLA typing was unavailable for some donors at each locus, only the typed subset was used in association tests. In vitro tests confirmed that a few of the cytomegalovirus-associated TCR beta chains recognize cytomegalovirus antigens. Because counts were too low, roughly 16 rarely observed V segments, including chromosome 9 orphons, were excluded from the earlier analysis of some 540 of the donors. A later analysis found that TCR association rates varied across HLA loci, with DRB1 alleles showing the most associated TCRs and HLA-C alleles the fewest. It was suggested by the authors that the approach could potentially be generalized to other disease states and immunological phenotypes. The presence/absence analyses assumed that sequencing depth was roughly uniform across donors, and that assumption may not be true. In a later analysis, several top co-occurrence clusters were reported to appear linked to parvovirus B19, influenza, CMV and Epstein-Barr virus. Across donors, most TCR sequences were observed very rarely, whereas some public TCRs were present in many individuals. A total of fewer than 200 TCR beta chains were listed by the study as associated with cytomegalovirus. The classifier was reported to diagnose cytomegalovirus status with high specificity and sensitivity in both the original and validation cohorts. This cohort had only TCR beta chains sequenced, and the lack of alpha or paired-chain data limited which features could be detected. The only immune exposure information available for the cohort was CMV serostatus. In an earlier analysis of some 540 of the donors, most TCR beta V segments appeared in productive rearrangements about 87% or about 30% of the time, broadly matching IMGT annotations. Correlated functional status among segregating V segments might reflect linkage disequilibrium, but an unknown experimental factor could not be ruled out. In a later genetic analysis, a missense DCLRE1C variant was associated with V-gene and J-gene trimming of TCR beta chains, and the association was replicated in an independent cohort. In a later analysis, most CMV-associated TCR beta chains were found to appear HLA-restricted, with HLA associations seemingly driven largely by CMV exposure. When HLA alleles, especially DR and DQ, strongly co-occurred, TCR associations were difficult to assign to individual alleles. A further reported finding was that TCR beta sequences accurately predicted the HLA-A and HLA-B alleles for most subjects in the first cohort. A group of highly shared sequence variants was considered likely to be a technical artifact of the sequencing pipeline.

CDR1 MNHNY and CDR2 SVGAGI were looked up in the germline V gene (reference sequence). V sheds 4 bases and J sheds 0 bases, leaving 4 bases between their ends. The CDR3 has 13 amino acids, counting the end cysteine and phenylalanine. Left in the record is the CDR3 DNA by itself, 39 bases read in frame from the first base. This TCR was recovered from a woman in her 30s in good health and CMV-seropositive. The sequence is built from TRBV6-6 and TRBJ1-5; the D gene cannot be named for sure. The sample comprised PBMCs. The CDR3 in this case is CASSSFSNQPQHF. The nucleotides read TGTGCCAGCAGTTCGTTTAGCAATCAGCCCCAGCATTTT.